The next 8 T cell receptor beta chains were all read from a single sample in a study of blood T cell repertoires in COVID-19. The table came from immunoSEQ multiplex PCR; TCRdb's copy has only in-frame clones and leaves some out. The sample has 40,000 to 50,000 clones, roughly 91% seen once; the top ten hold approximately 9.6%. Sequenced input: peripheral blood. The receptor source for this set is a man aged 45-60 years with active COVID-19.

This clone appeared once. V usage is TRBV5-4 and J usage is TRBJ1-3; D is unclear. V was trimmed by 0 bases and J by 0 bases, leaving 7 bases between them. The CDR3 sequence is 15 residues long. The germline gives CDR1 SGHNT, CDR2 YYREEE (reference sequence). CDR3 residues: CASSLGYSSGNTIYF. For the CDR3, the DNA is TGTGCCAGCAGCTTGGGTTACAGCTCTGGAAACACCATATATTTT.

The rearrangement joins TRBV20-1 to TRBJ2-7; 7 positions match TRBD1. This CDR3 region has 16 residues. V lost 3 bases and J lost 2; bases outside the gene matches: 13. Germline V gene lookup returns CDR1 DFQATT and CDR2 SNEGSKA (reference sequence). CDR3: CSASKRGTVLPYEQYF. The CDR3 bases are TGCAGTGCTAGTAAGAGGGGGACAGTGCTTCCCTACGAGCAGTACTTC.

This rearrangement joins TRBV27 to TRBJ2-1; 8 nucleotides align to TRBD2. The germline V gene has CDR1 MNHEY and CDR2 SMNVEV (reference sequence). The CDR3 totals 15 residues. The V gene end was trimmed by 6 bases and the J gene end by 7 bases; junction bases not matched to a gene: 11. For the CDR3, the DNA is TGTGCCAGCAGATCGGGGCGGCCGGGGGGGAATGAGCAGTTCTTC. Translated, it gives CASRSGRPGGNEQFF.

The J gene is TRBJ2-5, the V gene TRBV6-1, with TRBD1 as a possible D gene (6 bases). Germline assignment: CDR1 MNHNS and CDR2 SASEGT. The CDR3 covers 15 residues. V was trimmed by 1 base and J by 5 bases, leaving 14 bases between them. The CDR3, as DNA: TGTGCCAGCAGTGAAGAGGGCAGGGGTTGGGAGACCCAGTACTTC. It translates to CASSEEGRGWETQYF.

The chain employs TRBV5-1 and TRBJ1-6; D is undetermined. The CDR3 has 15 amino acids. The V end was cut by 0 bases, the J end by 6 bases, with 10 bases between. In germline, CDR1 is SGHRS, CDR2 YFSETQ. CDR3 sequence (DNA): TGCGCCAGCAGCTTGGATCCGGGAGCTAATTCACCCCTCCACTTT. This encodes CASSLDPGANSPLHF.

J is TRBJ2-7 and V is TRBV10-3; 11 bases match TRBD1. With V trimmed by 3 bases and J by 5 bases, 9 bases remained unmatched. Germline CDR1 ENHRY, CDR2 SYGVKD. The CDR3 totals 16 residues. The CDR3 loop is CAISELVGTGGNEQYF. The CDR3 DNA is TGTGCCATCAGTGAACTGGTGGGGACAGGGGGAAACGAGCAGTACTTC.

The gene calls are TRBV13 and TRBJ2-4; 8 nucleotides agree with TRBD1. The CDR3 totals 15 residues. Per the germline V gene, CDR1 is PRHDT and CDR2 is FYEKMQ (reference sequence). The J segment lost 4 bases and the V segment lost 11 bases, leaving 13 bases of the junction unmatched. The CDR3 reads CAVVRPRQGKNIQYF. CDR3 nucleotides: TGTGCCGTGGTACGCCCAAGACAGGGGAAAAACATTCAGTACTTC.

The V call is TRBV14, the J call TRBJ1-2; 11 nucleotides line up with TRBD1. The CDR3 is 15 amino acids. The V gene's germline CDR1 is SGHDN and CDR2 FVKESK. The J segment lost 10 bases and the V segment lost 1 base, leaving 8 bases of the junction unmatched. The DNA of the CDR3 is TGTGCCAGCAGCCAAGGATTGCGGACAGGGGGCACCTACACCTTC. Translating it yields CASSQGLRTGGTYTF.